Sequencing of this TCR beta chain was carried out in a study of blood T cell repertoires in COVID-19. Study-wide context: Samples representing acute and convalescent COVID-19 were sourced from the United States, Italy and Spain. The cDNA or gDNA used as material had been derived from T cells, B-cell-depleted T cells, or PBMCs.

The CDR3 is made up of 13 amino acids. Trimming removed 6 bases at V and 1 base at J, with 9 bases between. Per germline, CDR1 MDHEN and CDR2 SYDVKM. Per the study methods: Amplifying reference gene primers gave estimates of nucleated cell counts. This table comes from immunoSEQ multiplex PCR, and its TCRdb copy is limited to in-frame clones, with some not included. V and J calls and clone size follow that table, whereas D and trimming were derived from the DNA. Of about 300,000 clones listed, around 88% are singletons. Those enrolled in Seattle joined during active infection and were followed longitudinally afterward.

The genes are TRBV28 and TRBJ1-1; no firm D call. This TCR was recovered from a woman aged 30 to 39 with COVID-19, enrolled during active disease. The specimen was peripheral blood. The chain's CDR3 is CASRGTGNTEAFF. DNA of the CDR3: TGTGCCAGCAGAGGAACGGGGAACACTGAAGCTTTCTTT.